This TCR beta chain was captured in a study of blood T cell repertoires in COVID-19. Overall study: COVID-19 samples, acute and convalescent, were from the United States, Italy and Spain.

Measured with immunoSEQ multiplex PCR; TCRdb has only the in-frame clones, and not every one. The table shows roughly 140,000 clones, with 75% to 85% occurring only once. The clonotype was recovered from a man aged 50 to 60 with acute or convalescent COVID-19. Specimen: peripheral blood.

The CDR3 protein is CASKLQATTMNGYTF. CDR3 sequence (DNA): TGTGCCAGCAAATTACAGGCGACAACTATGAATGGCTACACCTTC. The rearrangement joins TRBV11-2 to TRBJ1-2; possibly TRBD1 for D (5 bases). From germline, CDR1 is SGHAT and CDR2 FQNNGV. Trimming pared 7 bases from V and 6 bases from J, leaving 21 bases between. CDR3 length: 15 residues.